Sequencing of this T cell receptor (beta chain) was carried out in a study of blood T cell repertoires in COVID-19. Study-wide background: PBMCs, B-cell-depleted T cells, or T cells were the source of the cDNA or gDNA that made up the material.

The CDR3 spans 16 residues. The germline gives CDR1 MNHNS, CDR2 SASEGT. Between the trimmed V and J ends, which lost 2 bases and 6 bases, there was a span of 17 bases. Methods used by the authors: Reference gene primers were amplified, and this amplification served to estimate nucleated cell counts. Data came from immunoSEQ multiplex PCR; TCRdb stores just in-frame clones and leaves some out. That table is the source of V, J and clone size, and D and trimming were worked out from the DNA. Of 200,000 to 300,000 clones in the sample, about 80% were seen once. This chain connects TRBV6-1 to TRBJ1-5; D is unclear. The sequence came from a human donor in a cohort sampled during active COVID-19. Source material: peripheral blood. CDR3 nucleotide sequence: TGTGCCAGCAGTGAAAGAGGCCGAGCAACGGGTCAGCCCCAGCATTTT. Amino acid sequence: CASSERGRATGQPQHF.